Listed here is a single T cell receptor beta chain. What antigen it recognizes has not been identified. No much larger clone is present one base from it, and per-base qualities are unavailable. CDR1 SGHAT and CDR2 FQNNGV are derived from the germline V gene. Counted from cysteine to phenylalanine, this CDR3 has 17 amino acids. The DNA shown is the 51-base CDR3, in frame from base 1. V gives up 5 bases and J gives up 4 bases, and the segment between their germline ends measures 23 bases. The source of the sample is a study of T cell repertoires in cytomegalovirus infection (dated by TCRdb to about 2019). Regarding the study in general: Donor HLA type was relevant to the analysis, as public TCR beta signatures indicated carriage of CMV infection together with the matching HLA type.

Overall results and qualifications from the work: In the ex vivo response, HLA-C-restricted CMV-specific TCR beta clonotypes were dominant, and in two of eight donors the single most frequent clonotype came from this HLA-C-restricted group. Cumulative frequency of public TCR beta family members discriminated carriers of CMV infection plus the relevant HLA type in this cohort and an independent approximately 370-donor cohort.

The reads were generated on an Illumina HiSeq 1500. The public reads were quality trimmed at Q25 with fastp and then assembled into clones with MiXCR by TCRdb, keeping productive beta chains. Entries that share a CDR3 protein sequence are merged under the most common genes and DNA. This sample has around 530,000 distinct CDR3 sequences in its table, and about 25% of those were observed once. 13% of the sample goes to the ten largest clones. The TCR originated in a human donor in good health (CMV status not recorded). Some clones in this sample may be carry-over from other donors' samples. The rearranged chain carries TRBV11-2 and TRBJ2-5, and the D gene may be TRBD2, 5 bases matching. Material for sequencing was PBMCs. The nucleotide sequence is TGTGCCAGCAGCCCCTCGGCGAGCGGTAGGCATCGAGAGACCCAGTACTTC. This codes for CASSPSASGRHRETQYF.